This T cell receptor (beta chain) is drawn from a study of T-cell memory formation after mild COVID-19. TCRdb passed the 5' RACE reads through MiXCR, listing each CDR3 protein once. Here the sample spans more than 250,000 distinct CDR3 sequences, about a sixth being singletons. This CDR3 has 12 residues. Material: PBMCs or a T cell subset sorted from them (not recorded which). The V and J genes are TRBV21-1 and TRBJ1-5; the D call in the table, TRBD1, was not verified against the DNA. TRBV21-1 has pseudogene status. This sequence was found in a man between 18 and 35 years old who had mild COVID-19 (a few samples of this study predate the infection). Cell type and time point are not known. CDR3 region: CASSRVRGPQHF. CDR3 sequence (DNA): TGTGCCAGCAGCCGTGTCAGGGGGCCCCAGCATTTT.